A selection of T cell receptor beta chains follows, all from one sample in a study of identical twins. TCRdb called the 5' RACE reads again in MiXCR, with one record for every CDR3 protein. The table lists nearly 900,000 distinct CDR3 sequences, 9% to 15% of them singletons. This sample was also put to use in a study of yellow fever vaccine responses in identical twins.

Sequencing was performed on PBMCs. All receptors come from a woman between 18 and 29 years old in good health. CDR3s include the opening cysteine and the closing phenylalanine or tryptophan.

J gene | V gene | CDR3 protein
TRBJ2-1 | TRBV11-3 | CASSLGFHEQFF
TRBJ1-1 | TRBV4-1 | CASSQESMNTEAFF
TRBJ1-4 | TRBV29-1 | CSVVGGDLNEKLFF
TRBJ2-4 | TRBV4-2 | CASSPGTRLHLAKNIQYF
TRBJ2-2 | TRBV5-1 | CASSLVEWAPTGELFF
TRBJ2-2 | TRBV4-1 | CASSQGGTVTGELFF
TRBJ1-4 | TRBV12-3/TRBV12-4 | CASSKAGQGEKLFF
TRBJ2-6 | TRBV18 | CASSPGTARSGANVLTF
TRBJ2-2 | TRBV20-1 | CSARGTGSSGELFF
TRBJ2-1 | TRBV28 | CASSTTAGVGGYNEQFF
TRBJ2-1 | TRBV20-1 | CSAGRPSRDPPYNEQFF
TRBJ2-3 | TRBV6-1 | CASSEDGGSGGTDTQYF